This T cell receptor beta chain was recorded in a study of blood T cell repertoires in COVID-19. The method was immunoSEQ multiplex PCR; TCRdb's version includes in-frame clones alone and lacks a portion of them. The sample lists 200,000 to 300,000 clones, approximately 86% seen once, with around 5% in the top ten. With V trimmed by 6 bases and J by 5 bases, 6 bases remained unmatched. This CDR3 region has 15 residues. Looked up from germline, CDR1 is ENHRY and CDR2 is SYGVKD. Sequencing used peripheral blood. This sequence joins TRBV10-3 and TRBJ2-3, with TRBD1 matching 12 bases. The TCR originated in a woman aged 60-75 years with COVID-19, enrolled during active disease. CDR3 residues: CAISARDRGQDTQYF. CDR3 nucleotide sequence: TGTGCCATCAGCGCGCGGGACAGGGGGCAAGATACGCAGTATTTT.